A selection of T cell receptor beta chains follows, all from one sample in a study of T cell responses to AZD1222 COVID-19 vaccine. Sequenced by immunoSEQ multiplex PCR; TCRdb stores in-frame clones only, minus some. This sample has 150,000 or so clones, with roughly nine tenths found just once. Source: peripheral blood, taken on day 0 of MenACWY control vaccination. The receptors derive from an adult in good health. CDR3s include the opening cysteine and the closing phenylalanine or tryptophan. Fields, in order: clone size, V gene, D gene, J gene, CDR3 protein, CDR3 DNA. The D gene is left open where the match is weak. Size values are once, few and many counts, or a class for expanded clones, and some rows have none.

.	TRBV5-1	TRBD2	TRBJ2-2	CASSVLADTGELFF	TGCGCCAGCAGTGTACTAGCGGACACCGGGGAGCTGTTTTTT
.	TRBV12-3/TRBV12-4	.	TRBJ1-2	CASSLIRAGYTF	TGTGCCAGCAGTTTAATCAGGGCGGGCTACACCTTC
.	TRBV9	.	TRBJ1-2	CASSVGRSSTGYTF	TGTGCCAGCAGCGTAGGCCGGTCCAGTACTGGCTACACCTTC
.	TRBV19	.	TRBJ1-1	CASGTEAFF	TGTGCCAGTGGCACTGAAGCTTTCTTT
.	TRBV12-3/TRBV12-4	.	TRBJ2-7	CASRPLSSEQYF	TGTGCCAGCAGACCTCTCTCTAGCGAGCAGTACTTC
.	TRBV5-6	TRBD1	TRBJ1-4	CASTPRGTGPDEKLFF	TGTGCCAGCACCCCTAGGGGGACAGGGCCCGATGAAAAACTGTTTTTT
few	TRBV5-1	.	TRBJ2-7	CASSWGTSSSYEQYF	TGCGCCAGCAGCTGGGGGACTTCCAGCTCCTACGAGCAGTACTTC
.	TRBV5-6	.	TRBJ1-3	CASSARDTSGNTIYF	TGTGCCAGCAGCGCCCGGGACACCTCTGGAAACACCATATATTTT
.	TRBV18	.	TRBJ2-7	CASSPETPSSYEQYF	TGTGCCAGCTCACCAGAAACCCCGAGCTCCTACGAGCAGTACTTC
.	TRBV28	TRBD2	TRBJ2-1	CASSLRPLGLAGVGNEQFF	TGTGCCAGCAGTTTACGGCCCCTCGGCCTAGCGGGAGTGGGAAATGAGCAGTTCTTC
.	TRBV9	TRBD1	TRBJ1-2	CASSASSTGNYGYTF	TGTGCCAGCAGCGCCAGCTCGACAGGGAACTATGGCTACACCTTC
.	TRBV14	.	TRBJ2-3	CASSPTRGITDTQYF	TGTGCCAGCAGCCCCACGAGGGGCATAACAGATACGCAGTATTTT
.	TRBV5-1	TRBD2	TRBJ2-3	CASSLDPAGGPDTQYF	TGCGCCAGCAGCTTGGATCCAGCGGGGGGTCCAGATACGCAGTATTTT
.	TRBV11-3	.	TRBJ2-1	CASSFNYNEQFF	TGTGCCAGCAGCTTCAATTACAATGAGCAGTTCTTC
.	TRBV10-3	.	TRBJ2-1	CAISEAIGRVEQFF	TGTGCCATCAGTGAGGCTATAGGGCGAGTTGAGCAGTTCTTC
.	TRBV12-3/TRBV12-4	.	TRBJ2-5	CASSSPGETQYF	TGTGCCAGCAGTTCCCCGGGAGAGACCCAGTACTTC
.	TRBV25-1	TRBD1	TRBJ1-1	CASRGTGGLLGTEAFF	TGTGCCAGCAGAGGGACAGGGGGCCTTTTAGGAACTGAAGCTTTCTTT
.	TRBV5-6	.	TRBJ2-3	CASSSRTRSGTGDTQYF	TGTGCCAGCAGCTCCCGGACCCGTTCCGGCACAGGAGATACGCAGTATTTT
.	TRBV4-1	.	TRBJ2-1	CASSQDPGRIYYNEQFF	TGCGCCAGCAGCCAAGATCCAGGCCGTATTTACTACAATGAGCAGTTCTTC
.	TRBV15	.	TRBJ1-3	CATSPRGAGNTIYF	TGTGCCACCAGCCCCCGGGGAGCTGGAAACACCATATATTTT
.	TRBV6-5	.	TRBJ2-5	CASLDAGSQETQYF	TGTGCCAGCCTCGACGCGGGGAGCCAAGAGACCCAGTACTTC
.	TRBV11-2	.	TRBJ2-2	CASSSTRGAAGELFF	TGTGCCAGCAGCTCTACTCGAGGGGCCGCCGGGGAGCTGTTTTTT
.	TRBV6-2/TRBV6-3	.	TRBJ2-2	CASSYRAGNGGELFF	TGTGCCAGCAGTTACCGGGCAGGGAATGGCGGGGAGCTGTTTTTT
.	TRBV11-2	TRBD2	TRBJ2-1	CASSPLLADPYNEQFF	TGTGCCAGCAGCCCTCTTCTAGCGGATCCTTACAATGAGCAGTTCTTC
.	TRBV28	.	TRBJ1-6	CASRTGNNSPLHF	TGTGCCAGCAGAACAGGGAATAATTCACCCCTCCACTTT
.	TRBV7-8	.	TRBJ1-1	CASSLGARGAFF	TGTGCCAGCAGCTTAGGGGCCAGAGGGGCTTTCTTT
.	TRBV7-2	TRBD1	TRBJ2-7	CASSPTSVGQSYEQYF	TGTGCCAGCAGCCCCACTTCTGTGGGACAGAGCTACGAGCAGTACTTC
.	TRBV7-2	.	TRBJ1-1	CASSLDLHAKRPTEAFF	TGTGCCAGCAGCTTAGATCTACACGCCAAAAGGCCCACTGAAGCTTTCTTT
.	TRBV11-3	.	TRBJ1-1	CASSRGVNTEAFF	TGTGCCAGCAGCCGGGGGGTGAACACTGAAGCTTTCTTT
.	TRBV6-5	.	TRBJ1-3	CASSYQYLRDTIYF	TGTGCCAGCAGTTACCAGTATCTCCGAGACACCATATATTTT
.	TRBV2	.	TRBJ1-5	CASSELNGHQPQHF	TGTGCCAGCAGTGAATTGAACGGACATCAGCCCCAGCATTTT
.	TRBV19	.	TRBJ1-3	CASSILDAGNTIYF	TGTGCCAGTAGTATTCTAGACGCCGGAAACACCATATATTTT
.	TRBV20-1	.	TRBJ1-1	CSASTGNTEAFF	TGCAGTGCTAGTACGGGGAACACTGAAGCTTTCTTT
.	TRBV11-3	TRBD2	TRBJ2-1	CASSSSSGSAYNEQFF	TGTGCCAGCAGCTCCAGTAGCGGGAGCGCCTACAATGAGCAGTTCTTC
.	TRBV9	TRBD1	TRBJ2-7	CASSARGQGATYEQYF	TGTGCCAGCAGCGCCCGGGGACAGGGGGCAACCTACGAGCAGTACTTC
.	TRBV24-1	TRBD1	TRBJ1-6	CATSDPKPGQGPRDNNSPLHF	TGTGCCACCAGTGACCCTAAGCCGGGACAGGGCCCACGAGATAATAATTCACCCCTCCACTTT
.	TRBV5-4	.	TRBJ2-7	CASSWDSRAEQYF	TGTGCCAGCAGCTGGGACTCGAGGGCCGAGCAGTACTTC
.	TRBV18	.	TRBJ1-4	CASSHRDGATNEKLFF	TGTGCCAGCTCACACCGGGACGGTGCAACTAATGAAAAACTGTTTTTT
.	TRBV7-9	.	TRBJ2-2	CASHTGGAGELFF	TGTGCCAGTCACACTGGGGGCGCCGGGGAGCTGTTTTTT
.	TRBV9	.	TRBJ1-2	CASSVTGNYGYTF	TGTGCCAGCAGCGTTACAGGGAACTATGGCTACACCTTC
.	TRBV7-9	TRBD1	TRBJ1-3	CASSLETGPSWASGNTIYF	TGTGCCAGCAGCTTAGAGACAGGGCCCAGTTGGGCCTCTGGAAACACCATATATTTT
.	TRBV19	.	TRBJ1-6	CASSLRALNSPLHF	TGTGCCAGTAGCCTGCGGGCTCTTAATTCACCCCTCCACTTT
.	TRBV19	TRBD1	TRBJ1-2	CASTLKGGRGYTF	TGTGCCAGTACCCTAAAAGGGGGCCGGGGCTACACCTTC
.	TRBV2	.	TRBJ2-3	CASRGTDTQYF	TGTGCCAGCAGGGGTACAGATACGCAGTATTTT
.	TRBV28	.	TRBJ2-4	CASSFRRLGNIQYF	TGTGCCAGCAGTTTCCGACGATTAGGGAACATTCAGTACTTC
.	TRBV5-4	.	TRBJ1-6	CASNDGGRSPLHF	TGTGCCAGCAACGATGGGGGGCGATCACCCCTCCACTTT
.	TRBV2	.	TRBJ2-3	CASLEGGGLSRDTQYF	TGTGCCAGCCTTGAAGGGGGGGGTCTTAGCAGGGATACGCAGTATTTT
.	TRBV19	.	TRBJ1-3	CASSRSSSGNTIYF	TGTGCCAGTAGTAGGAGTTCCTCTGGAAACACCATATATTTT
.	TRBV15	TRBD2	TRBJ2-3	CATSRDDPTSGRVRDTQYF	TGTGCCACCAGCAGAGATGACCCGACTAGCGGGAGGGTTAGAGATACGCAGTATTTT
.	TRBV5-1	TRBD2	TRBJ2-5	CASSGLAGGETQYF	TGCGCCAGCAGCGGGCTAGCGGGGGGAGAGACCCAGTACTTC
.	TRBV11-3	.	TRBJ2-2	CASSLGLRGTGELFF	TGTGCCAGCAGCTTAGGACTCCGGGGCACCGGGGAGCTGTTTTTT
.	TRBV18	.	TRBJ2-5	CASSLGRQETQYF	TGTGCCAGCTCCTTGGGACGGCAAGAGACCCAGTACTTC
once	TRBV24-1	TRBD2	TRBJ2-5	CATSASGLAQETQYF	TGTGCCACCAGTGCCTCGGGACTAGCGCAAGAGACCCAGTACTTC
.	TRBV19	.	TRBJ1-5	CASSIQPGRNNQPQHF	TGTGCCAGTAGTATACAGCCGGGTCGGAACAATCAGCCCCAGCATTTT
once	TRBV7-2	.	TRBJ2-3	CASSQVGGGSYTQYF	TGTGCCAGCAGCCAAGTTGGGGGGGGCAGCTATACGCAGTATTTT
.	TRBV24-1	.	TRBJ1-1	CATRDHLGNTEAFF	TGTGCCACTAGGGACCACCTGGGGAACACTGAAGCTTTCTTT
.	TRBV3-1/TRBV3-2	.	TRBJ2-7	CASSPRWGESEQYF	TGTGCCAGCAGCCCCCGGTGGGGGGAATCCGAGCAGTACTTC